This T cell receptor beta chain was sequenced for a study of blood T cell repertoires in COVID-19. The assay was immunoSEQ multiplex PCR, and TCRdb's table has in-frame clones only and misses some. In the table there are about 220,000 clones, 85% to 90% of which are singletons. The CDR3 totals 19 residues. The V gene lost 5 bases and the J gene lost 1 base, with 24 bases spanning the gap. The germline V gene has CDR1 MNHEY and CDR2 SMNVEV (reference sequence). The TCR originated in a woman aged 18-29 years in a cohort exposed to, infected with or recovered from COVID-19 (not recorded which). V gene TRBV27 combines with J gene TRBJ2-1; perhaps TRBD1 as D (6 bases). Sequences were obtained from PBMCs or T cells enriched from blood (not recorded which). In nucleotides, the CDR3 is TGTGCCAGCAGTCAGCATAGGGGGACGGCTACCATTTCCTACAATGAGCAGTTCTTC. Protein product: CASSQHRGTATISYNEQFF.